This is a list of T cell receptor beta chains from one sample in a study of blood T cells in healthy people across ages. TCRdb itself ran the 5' RACE reads through MiXCR, one entry per CDR3 protein. The sample carries about 680,000 distinct CDR3 sequences, about 52% recorded once. Sequenced sample: blood. All receptors derive from an older woman in good health. Each CDR3 is given with its conserved first and last residue. D genes are given only for firm matches. Only some rows state a clone size, as once, few, many or a class for expanded clones.

CASSLAAAADPFNEQFF TGTGCCAGCAGCTTAGCAGCGGCGGCGGATCCCTTCAATGAGCAGTTCTTC NA TRBJ2-1 NA TRBV7-9
CASSWTYKNIQYF TGTGCCAGCAGTTGGACATACAAAAACATTCAGTACTTC few TRBJ2-4 NA TRBV6-2/TRBV6-3
CASSLNLGINTGELFF TGTGCCAGCAGTTTAAATCTAGGGATAAACACCGGGGAGCTGTTTTTT NA TRBJ2-2 NA TRBV28
CSANPGDYEQYF TGCAGTGCTAACCCGGGAGACTACGAGCAGTACTTC few TRBJ2-7 NA TRBV20-1
CASSPEYEQYF TGTGCCAGCAGTCCAGAGTACGAGCAGTACTTC NA TRBJ2-7 NA TRBV28
CSVGDYYNEQFF TGCAGCGTTGGTGACTACTACAATGAGCAGTTCTTC many TRBJ2-1 NA TRBV29-1
CSLVRGSGYEQFF TGCAGTTTAGTCAGGGGGTCTGGTTATGAGCAGTTCTTC NA TRBJ2-1 TRBD1 TRBV20-1
CASSLAPLVGYTF TGTGCCAGCAGCTTGGCCCCCTTGGTTGGCTACACCTTC NA TRBJ1-2 NA TRBV5-5
CASSAKGPSGYNEQFF TGTGCCAGCAGCGCAAAGGGACCCTCGGGGTACAATGAGCAGTTCTTC NA TRBJ2-1 NA TRBV7-3
CSARDPSGGGNERFF TGCAGTGCTAGAGACCCTAGCGGAGGCGGGAATGAGCGGTTCTTC NA TRBJ2-1 TRBD2 TRBV20-1
CASSFTSADTQYF TGTGCCAGCAGCTTTACTAGCGCAGATACGCAGTATTTT once TRBJ2-3 TRBD2 TRBV11-2
CASSRSADIQYF TGTGCCAGCAGTCGATCAGCGGACATTCAGTACTTC few TRBJ2-4 NA TRBV28
CASSPGGGRRGYTF TGTGCCAGCAGTCCTGGGGGGGGGCGCCGGGGCTACACCTTC NA TRBJ1-2 NA TRBV25-1
CASSPGLAESYNEQFF TGTGCCAGCAGCCCAGGACTAGCGGAAAGCTACAATGAGCAGTTCTTC NA TRBJ2-1 TRBD2 TRBV5-4
CASSRRTRGFVTQYF TGTGCCAGCAGCCGCAGAACCCGGGGATTTGTTACGCAGTATTTT NA TRBJ2-3 NA TRBV3-1
CSARPETGDYYNEQFF TGCAGTGCTAGACCAGAGACAGGAGATTATTACAATGAGCAGTTCTTC NA TRBJ2-1 NA TRBV20-1
CASSSNTGTGIYEQYF TGTGCCAGCAGCTCAAACACCGGGACAGGGATTTACGAGCAGTACTTC NA TRBJ2-7 TRBD1 TRBV11-2
CASSLGTRSDNEQFF TGTGCCAGCAGCTTAGGAACGCGAAGCGACAATGAGCAGTTCTTC NA TRBJ2-1 NA TRBV7-3
CASSFGAESQETQYF TGTGCTAGCAGCTTTGGAGCGGAGTCACAAGAGACCCAGTACTTC NA TRBJ2-5 NA TRBV7-7